A selection of T cell receptor beta chains follows, all from one sample in a study of blood T cell repertoires in COVID-19. Some clones are missing from TCRdb's copy, which holds only in-frame ones; the method was immunoSEQ multiplex PCR. The sample holds a few hundred thousand clones, roughly 90% seen once. Sequencing used PBMCs or T cells enriched from blood (not recorded which). The receptors were sampled from a woman aged 30 to 39 who had recovered from COVID-19. The CDR3 runs from the conserved cysteine through the conserved F or W. D genes are given only for firm matches. Clone size is given for some rows only: seen once, a few or many times, or a class if the clone is expanded.

J gene | CDR3 length | V gene | D gene | clone size | CDR3 protein | CDR3 DNA
TRBJ1-5 | 15 | TRBV4-1 | . | . | CASSREPGINQPQHF | TGCGCCAGCAGCCGAGAGCCAGGGATAAATCAGCCCCAGCATTTT
TRBJ2-1 | 15 | TRBV5-8 | . | . | CASSLAVSSYNEQFF | TGTGCCAGCAGCTTGGCCGTCTCGTCCTACAATGAGCAGTTCTTC
TRBJ1-5 | 16 | TRBV28 | . | . | CASSLASDYRNQPQHF | TGTGCCAGCAGTTTGGCTTCGGACTATCGCAATCAGCCCCAGCATTTT
TRBJ2-2 | 17 | TRBV28 | . | . | CASSSPWSAPYTGELFF | TGTGCCAGCAGTTCTCCATGGAGTGCCCCGTACACCGGGGAGCTGTTTTTT
TRBJ2-2 | 16 | TRBV30 | TRBD2 | . | CAWSVPGGGRTGELFF | TGTGCCTGGAGTGTACCGGGGGGAGGTAGAACCGGGGAGCTGTTTTTT
TRBJ2-1 | 16 | TRBV6-7 | . | . | CASSSTCPGPYNEQFF | TGTGCCAGCAGTTCCACCTGCCCAGGGCCCTACAATGAGCAGTTCTTC
TRBJ1-4 | 14 | TRBV5-1 | . | . | CASSLNAGARKLFF | TGCGCCAGCAGCTTGAACGCGGGGGCAAGGAAACTGTTTTTT
TRBJ1-4 | 14 | TRBV28 | . | once | CATLSHSSNEKLFF | TGTGCCACCCTCTCCCACAGCAGTAATGAAAAACTGTTTTTT
TRBJ2-7 | 13 | TRBV7-3 | . | . | CASSLGRHDEQYF | TGTGCCAGCAGCTTGGGCAGGCACGACGAGCAGTACTTC
TRBJ1-3 | 16 | TRBV5-1 | . | once | CASSFNGGTSGNTIYF | TGCGCCAGCAGCTTTAACGGCGGTACCTCTGGAAACACCATATATTTT
TRBJ2-5 | 17 | TRBV11-2 | TRBD2 | . | CASSRYETSGGAGTQYF | TGTGCCAGCAGCAGATACGAGACTAGCGGGGGGGCAGGGACCCAGTACTTC
TRBJ2-7 | 11 | TRBV28 | . | . | CASSSKYEQYF | TGTGCCAGCAGCTCTAAATACGAGCAGTACTTC
TRBJ1-2 | 15 | TRBV5-5 | . | . | CASSLGGTPNYGYTF | TGTGCCAGCAGCTTGGGTGGGACACCTAACTATGGCTACACCTTC
TRBJ2-7 | 15 | TRBV4-1 | TRBD2 | once | CASSQDRGSFYEQYF | TGCGCCAGCAGCCAAGACCGCGGGAGCTTCTACGAGCAGTACTTC